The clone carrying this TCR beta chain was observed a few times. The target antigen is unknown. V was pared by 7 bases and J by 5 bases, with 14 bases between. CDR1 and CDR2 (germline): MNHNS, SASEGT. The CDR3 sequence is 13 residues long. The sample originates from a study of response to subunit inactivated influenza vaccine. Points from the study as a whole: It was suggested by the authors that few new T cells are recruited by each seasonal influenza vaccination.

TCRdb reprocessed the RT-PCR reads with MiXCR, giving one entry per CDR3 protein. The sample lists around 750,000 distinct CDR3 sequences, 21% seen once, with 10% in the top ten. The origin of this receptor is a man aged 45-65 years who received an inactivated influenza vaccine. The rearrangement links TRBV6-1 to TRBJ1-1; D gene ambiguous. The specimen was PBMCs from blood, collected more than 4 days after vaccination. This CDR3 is CASTFSWSTEAFF. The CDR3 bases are TGTGCCAGCACCTTTTCCTGGTCGACTGAAGCTTTCTTT.